This T cell receptor (beta chain) was captured in a study of blood T cell repertoires in COVID-19. Background on the study: The cDNA or gDNA used as material had been derived from T cells, B-cell-depleted T cells, or PBMCs.

CDR1 is KGHSH, CDR2 LQKENI, per germline. The V gene end was trimmed by 2 bases and the J gene end by 6 bases; junction bases not matched to a gene: 5. The CDR3 totals 14 residues. Methods used by the authors: Reference gene primers were amplified, and this amplification served to estimate nucleated cell counts. Using immunoSEQ multiplex PCR, the repertoire was profiled, and TCRdb retains in-frame clones only, with some absent. V, J and clone size were drawn from that table, and D and trimming were deduced from the DNA. This sample has more than 250,000 clones, with about 86% found just once. The sequence came from a woman aged 25 to 39 who had recovered from COVID-19. The specimen was peripheral blood. The rearrangement links TRBV18 to TRBJ1-2, with 8 bases lining up with TRBD1. CDR3 DNA sequence: TGTGCCAGCTCACCAGGCGCAGGGGGCGATGGCTACACCTTC. Translation: CASSPGAGGDGYTF.